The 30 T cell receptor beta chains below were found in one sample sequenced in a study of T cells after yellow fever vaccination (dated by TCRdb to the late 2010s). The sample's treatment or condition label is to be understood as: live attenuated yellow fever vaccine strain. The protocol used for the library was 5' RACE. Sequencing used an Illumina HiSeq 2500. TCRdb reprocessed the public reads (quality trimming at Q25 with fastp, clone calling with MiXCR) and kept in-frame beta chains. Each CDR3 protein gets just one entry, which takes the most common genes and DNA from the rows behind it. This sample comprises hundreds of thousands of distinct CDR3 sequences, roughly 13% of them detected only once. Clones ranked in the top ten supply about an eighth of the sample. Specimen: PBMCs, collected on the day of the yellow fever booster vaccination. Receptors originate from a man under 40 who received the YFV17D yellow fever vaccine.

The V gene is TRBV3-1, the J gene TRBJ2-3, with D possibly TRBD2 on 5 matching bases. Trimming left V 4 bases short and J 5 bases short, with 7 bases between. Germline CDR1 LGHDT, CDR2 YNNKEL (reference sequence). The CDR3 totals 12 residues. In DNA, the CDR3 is TGTGCCAGCAGCCGAAGCGGAGATACGCAGTATTTT. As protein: CASSRSGDTQYF.

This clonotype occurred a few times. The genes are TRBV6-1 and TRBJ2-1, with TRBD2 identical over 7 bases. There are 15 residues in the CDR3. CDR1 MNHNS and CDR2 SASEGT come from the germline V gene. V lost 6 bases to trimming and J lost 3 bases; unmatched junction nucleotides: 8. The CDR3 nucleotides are TGTGCCAGCAGAGGAACGGGCGGGGGCTACAATGAGCAGTTCTTC. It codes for CASRGTGGGYNEQFF.

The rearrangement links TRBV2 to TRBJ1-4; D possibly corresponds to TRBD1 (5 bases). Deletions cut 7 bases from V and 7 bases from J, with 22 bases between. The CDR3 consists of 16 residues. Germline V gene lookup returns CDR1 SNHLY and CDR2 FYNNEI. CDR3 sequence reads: CASMTPGTLSGEKLFF. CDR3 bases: TGTGCCAGCATGACCCCCGGGACGCTGAGCGGTGAAAAACTGTTTTTT.

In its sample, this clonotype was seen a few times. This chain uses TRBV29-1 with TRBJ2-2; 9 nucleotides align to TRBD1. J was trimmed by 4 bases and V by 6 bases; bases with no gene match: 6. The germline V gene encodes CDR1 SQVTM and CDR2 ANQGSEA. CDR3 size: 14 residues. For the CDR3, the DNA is TGCAGCGTCGACAGGGGGTATGGCACCGGGGAGCTGTTTTTT. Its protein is CSVDRGYGTGELFF.

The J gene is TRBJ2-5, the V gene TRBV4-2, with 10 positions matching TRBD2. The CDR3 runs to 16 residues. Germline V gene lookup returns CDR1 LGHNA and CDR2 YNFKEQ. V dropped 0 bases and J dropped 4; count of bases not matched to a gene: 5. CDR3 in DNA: TGTGCCAGCAGCCAAGAAGTAGCGGGAGGTGGAGAGACCCAGTACTTC. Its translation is CASSQEVAGGGETQYF.

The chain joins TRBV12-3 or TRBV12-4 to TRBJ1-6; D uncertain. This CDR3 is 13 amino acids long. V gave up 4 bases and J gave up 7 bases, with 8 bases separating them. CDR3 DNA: TGTGCCAGCAGTTGGACGGGAAATTCACCCCTCCACTTT. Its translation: CASSWTGNSPLHF.

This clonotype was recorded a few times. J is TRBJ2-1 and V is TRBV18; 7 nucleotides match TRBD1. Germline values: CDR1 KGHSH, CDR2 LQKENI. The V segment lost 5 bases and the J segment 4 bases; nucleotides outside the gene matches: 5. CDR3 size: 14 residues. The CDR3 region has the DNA TGTGCCAGCTCAGCTAGACAGGGTTACAATGAGCAGTTCTTC. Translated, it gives CASSARQGYNEQFF.

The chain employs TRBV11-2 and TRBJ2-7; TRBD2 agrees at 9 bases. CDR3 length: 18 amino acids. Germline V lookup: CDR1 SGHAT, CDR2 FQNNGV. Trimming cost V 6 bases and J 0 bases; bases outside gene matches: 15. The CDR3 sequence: CASRPFPGPSGASYEQYF. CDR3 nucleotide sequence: TGTGCCAGCAGGCCCTTCCCGGGTCCTAGCGGGGCCTCCTACGAGCAGTACTTC.

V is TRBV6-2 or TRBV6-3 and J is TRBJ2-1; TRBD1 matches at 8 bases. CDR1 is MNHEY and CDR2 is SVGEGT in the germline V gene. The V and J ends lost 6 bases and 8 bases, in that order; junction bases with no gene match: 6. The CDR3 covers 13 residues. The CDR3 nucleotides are TGTGCCAGCAGGGCCGACAGGGGCGATGAGCAGTTCTTC. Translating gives CASRADRGDEQFF.

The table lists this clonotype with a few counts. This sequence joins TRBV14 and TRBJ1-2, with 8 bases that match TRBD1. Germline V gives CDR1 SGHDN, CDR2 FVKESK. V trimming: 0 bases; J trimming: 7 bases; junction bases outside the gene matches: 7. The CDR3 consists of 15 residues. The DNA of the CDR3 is TGTGCCAGCAGCCAAGATGGACAGGGATCTCGTGGCTACACCTTC. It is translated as CASSQDGQGSRGYTF. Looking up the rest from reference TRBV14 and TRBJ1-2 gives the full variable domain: EAGVTQFPSHSVIEKGQTVTLRCDPISGHDNLYWYRRVMGKEIKFLLHFVKESKQDESGMPNNRFLAERTGGTYSTLKVQPAELEDSGVYFCASSQDGQGSRGYTFGSGTRLTVV.

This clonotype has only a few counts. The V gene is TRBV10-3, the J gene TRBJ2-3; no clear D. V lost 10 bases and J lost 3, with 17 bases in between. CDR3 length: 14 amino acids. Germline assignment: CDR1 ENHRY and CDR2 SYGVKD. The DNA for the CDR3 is TGTGCCACCCAAACCCTAGAAGGTACAGATACGCAGTATTTT. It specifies CATQTLEGTDTQYF.

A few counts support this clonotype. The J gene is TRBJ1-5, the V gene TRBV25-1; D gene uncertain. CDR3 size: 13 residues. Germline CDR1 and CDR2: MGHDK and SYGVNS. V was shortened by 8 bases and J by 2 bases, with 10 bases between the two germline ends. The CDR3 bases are TGTGCCAGCCTTAGAGTGGGCAATCAGCCCCAGCATTTT. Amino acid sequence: CASLRVGNQPQHF.

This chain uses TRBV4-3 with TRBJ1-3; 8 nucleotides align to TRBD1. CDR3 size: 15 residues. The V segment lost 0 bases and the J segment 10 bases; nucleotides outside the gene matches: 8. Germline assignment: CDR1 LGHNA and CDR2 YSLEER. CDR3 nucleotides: TGCGCCAGCAGCCAAGATAGGGGACAGGAGGGGACCATATATTTT. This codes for CASSQDRGQEGTIYF.

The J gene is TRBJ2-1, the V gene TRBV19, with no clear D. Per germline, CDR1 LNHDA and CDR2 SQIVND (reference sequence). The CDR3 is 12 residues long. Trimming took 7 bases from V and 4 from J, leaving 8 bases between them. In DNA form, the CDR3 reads TGTGCCAGTACTGACATTTACAATGAGCAGTTCTTC. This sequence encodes CASTDIYNEQFF. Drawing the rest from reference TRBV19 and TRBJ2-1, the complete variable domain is DGGITQSPKYLFRKEGQNVTLSCEQNLNHDAMYWYRQDPGQGLRLIYYSQIVNDFQKGDIAEGYSVSREKKESFPLTVTSAQKNPTAFYLCASTDIYNEQFFGPGTRLTVL.

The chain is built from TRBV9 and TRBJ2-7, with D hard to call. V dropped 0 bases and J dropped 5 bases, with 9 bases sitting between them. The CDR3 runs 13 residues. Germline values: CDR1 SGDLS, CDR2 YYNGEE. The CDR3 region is CASSVGESHEQYF. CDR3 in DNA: TGTGCCAGCAGCGTAGGCGAATCCCACGAGCAGTACTTC.

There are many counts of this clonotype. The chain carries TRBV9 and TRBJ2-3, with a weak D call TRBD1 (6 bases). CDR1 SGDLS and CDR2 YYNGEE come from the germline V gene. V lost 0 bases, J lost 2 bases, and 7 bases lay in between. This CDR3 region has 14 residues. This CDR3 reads CASSVDRDTDTQYF. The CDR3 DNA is TGTGCCAGCAGCGTAGACAGGGACACAGATACGCAGTATTTT.

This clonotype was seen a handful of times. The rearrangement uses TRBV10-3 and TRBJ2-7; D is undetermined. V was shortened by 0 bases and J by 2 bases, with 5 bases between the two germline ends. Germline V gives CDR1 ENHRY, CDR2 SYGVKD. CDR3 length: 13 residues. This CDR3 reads CAISESPPYEQYF. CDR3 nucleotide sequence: TGTGCCATCAGTGAGTCTCCCCCCTACGAGCAGTACTTC.

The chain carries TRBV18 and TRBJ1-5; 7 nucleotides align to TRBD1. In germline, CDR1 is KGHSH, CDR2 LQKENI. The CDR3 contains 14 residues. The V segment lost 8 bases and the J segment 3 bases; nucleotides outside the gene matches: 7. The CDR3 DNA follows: TGTGCCAGCCGGCAACAGGGGAACAATCAGCCCCAGCATTTT. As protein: CASRQQGNNQPQHF.

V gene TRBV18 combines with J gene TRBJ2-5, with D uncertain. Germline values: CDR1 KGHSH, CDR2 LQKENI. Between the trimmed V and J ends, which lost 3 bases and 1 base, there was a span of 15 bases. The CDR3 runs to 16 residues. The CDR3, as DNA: TGTGCCAGCTCACCGGGGTTGGGCCCACGCCAAGAGACCCAGTACTTC. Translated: CASSPGLGPRQETQYF.

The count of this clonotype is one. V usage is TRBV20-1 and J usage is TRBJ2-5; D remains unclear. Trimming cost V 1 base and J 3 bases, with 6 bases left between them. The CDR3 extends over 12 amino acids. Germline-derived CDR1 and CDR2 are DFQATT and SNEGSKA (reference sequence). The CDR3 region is CSARVAKETQYF. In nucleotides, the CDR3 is TGCAGTGCTAGAGTGGCCAAAGAGACCCAGTACTTC.

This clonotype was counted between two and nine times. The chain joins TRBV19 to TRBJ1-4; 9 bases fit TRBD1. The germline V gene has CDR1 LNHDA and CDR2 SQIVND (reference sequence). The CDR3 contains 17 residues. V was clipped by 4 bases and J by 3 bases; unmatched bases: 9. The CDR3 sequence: CASSTKRGTGPNEKLFF. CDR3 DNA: TGTGCCAGTAGTACTAAACGCGGGACAGGGCCTAATGAAAAACTGTTTTTT.

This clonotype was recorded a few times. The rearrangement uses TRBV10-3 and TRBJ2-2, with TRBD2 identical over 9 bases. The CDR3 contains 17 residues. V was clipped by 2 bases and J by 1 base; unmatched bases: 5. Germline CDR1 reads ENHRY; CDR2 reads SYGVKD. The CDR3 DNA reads TGTGCCATCAGTGAGCTTGATAGCGGGAGGAACACCGGGGAGCTGTTTTTT. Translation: CAISELDSGRNTGELFF.

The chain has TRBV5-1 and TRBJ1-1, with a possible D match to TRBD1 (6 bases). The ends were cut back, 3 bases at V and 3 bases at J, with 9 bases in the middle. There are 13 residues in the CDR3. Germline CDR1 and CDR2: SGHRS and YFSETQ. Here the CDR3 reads CASSWTAYTEAFF. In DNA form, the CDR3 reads TGCGCCAGCAGCTGGACAGCGTACACTGAAGCTTTCTTT.

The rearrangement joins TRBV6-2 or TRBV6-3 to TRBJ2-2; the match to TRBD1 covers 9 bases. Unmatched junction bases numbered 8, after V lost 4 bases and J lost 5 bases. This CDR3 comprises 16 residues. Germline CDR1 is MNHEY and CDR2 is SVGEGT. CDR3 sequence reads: CASSSPGQGWTGELFF. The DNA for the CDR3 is TGTGCCAGCAGTTCCCCGGGACAGGGATGGACCGGGGAGCTGTTTTTT.

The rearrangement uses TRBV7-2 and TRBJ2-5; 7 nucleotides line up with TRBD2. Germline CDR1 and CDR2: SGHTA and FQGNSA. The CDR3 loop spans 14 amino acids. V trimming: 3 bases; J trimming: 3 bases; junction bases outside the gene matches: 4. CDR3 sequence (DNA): TGTGCCAGCAGCTTGAGCGGGAATAAAGAGACCCAGTACTTC. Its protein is CASSLSGNKETQYF.

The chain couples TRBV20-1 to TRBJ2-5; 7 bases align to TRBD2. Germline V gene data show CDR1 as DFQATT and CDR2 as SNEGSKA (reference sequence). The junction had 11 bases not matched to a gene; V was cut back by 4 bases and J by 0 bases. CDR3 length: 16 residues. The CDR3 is CSAILIAGVYQETQYF. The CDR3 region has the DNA TGCAGTGCTATCTTAATTGCGGGAGTTTACCAAGAGACCCAGTACTTC.

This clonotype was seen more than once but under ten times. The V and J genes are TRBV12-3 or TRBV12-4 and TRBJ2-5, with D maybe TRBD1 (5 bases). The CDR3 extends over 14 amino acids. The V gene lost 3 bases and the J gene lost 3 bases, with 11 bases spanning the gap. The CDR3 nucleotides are TGTGCCAGCAGTTTTTCGGGCAGGGAAGAGACCCAGTACTTC. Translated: CASSFSGREETQYF.

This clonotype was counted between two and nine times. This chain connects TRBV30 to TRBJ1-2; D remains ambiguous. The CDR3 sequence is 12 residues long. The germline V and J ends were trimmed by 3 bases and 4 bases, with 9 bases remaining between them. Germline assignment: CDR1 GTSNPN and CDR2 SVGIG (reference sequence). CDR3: CAWSSGSYGYTF. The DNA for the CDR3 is TGTGCCTGGAGCTCGGGGTCCTATGGCTACACCTTC.

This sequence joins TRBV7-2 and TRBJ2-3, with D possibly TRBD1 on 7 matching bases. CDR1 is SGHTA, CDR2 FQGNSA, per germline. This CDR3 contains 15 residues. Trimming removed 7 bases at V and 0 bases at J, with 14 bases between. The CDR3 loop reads CASTPRGASTDTQYF. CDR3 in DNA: TGTGCCAGCACCCCCAGGGGGGCTAGCACAGATACGCAGTATTTT.

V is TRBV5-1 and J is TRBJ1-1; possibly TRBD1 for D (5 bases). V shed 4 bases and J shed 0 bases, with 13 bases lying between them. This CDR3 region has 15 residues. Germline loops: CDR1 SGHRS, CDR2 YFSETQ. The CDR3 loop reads CASSRDGRMNTEAFF. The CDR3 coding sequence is TGCGCCAGCAGCAGGGACGGAAGAATGAACACTGAAGCTTTCTTT.